This TCR beta chain was recorded in a study of cytomegalovirus exposure and HLA in healthy donors. Study results and caveats: The listing of 160 or so TCR beta chains classed them as cytomegalovirus-associated.

Primers for the PCR totalled 60 Vbeta and 13 Jbeta. Profiled with immunoSEQ multiplex PCR; TCRdb holds only in-frame clones, not every one. The sample lists about 130,000 clones, 70% to 85% occurring once. V was shortened by 0 bases and J by 2 bases, with 4 bases between the two germline ends. The CDR3 loop spans 13 amino acids. Per the germline V gene, CDR1 is MNHNY and CDR2 is SVGAGI (reference sequence). The table lists this clone with a few counts. The antigen is undetermined. The chain uses TRBV6-6 and TRBJ2-5; D is ambiguous. Source material: PBMCs. The sequence came from a boy aged 2 to 10 in good health and CMV-seronegative. CDR3 residues: CASSYSVQETQYF. CDR3 coding DNA: TGTGCCAGCAGTTACTCCGTTCAAGAGACCCAGTACTTC.